This T cell receptor beta chain emerged from a study of PD-L1 blockade in urothelial cancer. General study points: Sub-median blood TCR clonality before treatment predicted longer survival.

Individual patients had between 1 and 8 samples, taken pretreatment and on-treatment. Concerning this clone: The antigen is unknown.

TCRdb's table, derived via immunoSEQ multiplex PCR, lists solely in-frame clones and lacks some. The sample holds about 50,000 clones, about 72% seen once. Germline-derived CDR1 and CDR2 are SGDLS and YYNGEE. With 0 bases removed from V and 4 bases from J, the gap between germline ends came to 11 bases. The CDR3 has 15 residues. V and J are TRBV9 and TRBJ1-5, with a possible D match to TRBD1 (5 bases). This clonotype was obtained from a man in his sixties or seventies with urothelial cancer. The specimen was PBMCs, collected around atezolizumab (anti-PD-L1) treatment. The CDR3 DNA follows: TGTGCCAGCAGCGTAGAAGGCAGGGCGAATCAGCCCCAGCATTTT. Its protein product is CASSVEGRANQPQHF.